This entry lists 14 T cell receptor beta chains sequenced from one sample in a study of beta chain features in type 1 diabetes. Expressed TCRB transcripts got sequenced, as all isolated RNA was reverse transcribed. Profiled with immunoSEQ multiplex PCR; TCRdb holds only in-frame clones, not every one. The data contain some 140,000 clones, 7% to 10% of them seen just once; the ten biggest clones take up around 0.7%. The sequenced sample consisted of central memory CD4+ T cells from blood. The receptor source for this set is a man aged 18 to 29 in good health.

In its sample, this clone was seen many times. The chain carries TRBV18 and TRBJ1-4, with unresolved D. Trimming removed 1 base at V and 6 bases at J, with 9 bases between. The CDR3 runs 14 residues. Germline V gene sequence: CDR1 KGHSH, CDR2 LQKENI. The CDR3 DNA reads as TGTGCCAGCTCACCACGAGGGAACGATGAAAAACTGTTTTTT. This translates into CASSPRGNDEKLFF.

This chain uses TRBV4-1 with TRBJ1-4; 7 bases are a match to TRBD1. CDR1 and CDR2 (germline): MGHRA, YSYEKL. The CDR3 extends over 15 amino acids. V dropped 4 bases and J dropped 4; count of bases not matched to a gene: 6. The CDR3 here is CASSPQTGINEKLFF. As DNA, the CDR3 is TGCGCCAGCAGCCCGCAGACAGGGATTAATGAAAAACTGTTTTTT.

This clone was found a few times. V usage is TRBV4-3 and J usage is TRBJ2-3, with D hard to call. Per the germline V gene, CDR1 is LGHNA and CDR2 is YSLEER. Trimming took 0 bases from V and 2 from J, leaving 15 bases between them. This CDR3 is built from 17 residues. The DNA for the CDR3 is TGCGCCAGCAGCCAAGAATCAGCGTGGCCATACACAGATACGCAGTATTTT. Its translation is CASSQESAWPYTDTQYF.

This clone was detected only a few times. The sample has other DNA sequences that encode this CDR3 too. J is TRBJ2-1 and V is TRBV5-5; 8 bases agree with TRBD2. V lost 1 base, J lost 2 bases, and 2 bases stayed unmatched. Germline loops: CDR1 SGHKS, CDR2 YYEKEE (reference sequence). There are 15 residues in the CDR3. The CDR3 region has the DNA TGTGCCAGCAGCTTGACTAGCGGAACCTACAATGAGCAGTTCTTC. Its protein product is CASSLTSGTYNEQFF.

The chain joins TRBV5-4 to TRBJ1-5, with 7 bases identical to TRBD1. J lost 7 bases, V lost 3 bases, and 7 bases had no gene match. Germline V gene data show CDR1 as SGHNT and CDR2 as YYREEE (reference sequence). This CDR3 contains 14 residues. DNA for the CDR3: TGTGCCAGCAGCTACCAGGGGGTTGGACAGCCCCAGCATTTT. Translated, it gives CASSYQGVGQPQHF. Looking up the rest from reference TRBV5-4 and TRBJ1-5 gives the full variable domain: ETGVTQSPTHLIKTRGQQVTLRCSSQSGHNTVSWYQQALGQGPQFIFQYYREEENGRGNFPPRFSGLQFPNYSSELNVNALELDDSALYLCASSYQGVGQPQHFGDGTRLSIL.

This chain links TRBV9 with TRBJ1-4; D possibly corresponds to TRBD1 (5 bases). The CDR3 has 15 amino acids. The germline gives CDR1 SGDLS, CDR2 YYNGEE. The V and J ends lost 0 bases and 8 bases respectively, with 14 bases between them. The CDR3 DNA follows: TGTGCCAGCAGCGTAGGCCCGCAGGGTGGGGAAAAACTGTTTTTT. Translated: CASSVGPQGGEKLFF.

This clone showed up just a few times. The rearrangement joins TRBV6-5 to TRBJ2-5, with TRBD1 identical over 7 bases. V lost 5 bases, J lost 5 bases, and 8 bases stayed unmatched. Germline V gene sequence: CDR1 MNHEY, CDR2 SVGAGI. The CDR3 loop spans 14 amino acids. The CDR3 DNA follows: TGTGCCAGCAGTCGAACAGGGGCCATCGAGACCCAGTACTTC. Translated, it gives CASSRTGAIETQYF.

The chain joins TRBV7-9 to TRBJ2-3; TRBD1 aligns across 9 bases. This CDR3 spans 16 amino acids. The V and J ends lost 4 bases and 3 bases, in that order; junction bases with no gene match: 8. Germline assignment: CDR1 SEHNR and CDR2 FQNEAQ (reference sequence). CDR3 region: CASSWAGQGSTDTQYF. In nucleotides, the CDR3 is TGTGCCAGCAGCTGGGCCGGACAGGGGTCAACAGATACGCAGTATTTT.

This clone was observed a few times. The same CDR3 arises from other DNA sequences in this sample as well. CDR3 loop: CASSPQANEKLFF. Here the CDR3 DNA reads TGTGCCAGCAGCCCCCAGGCTAATGAAAAACTGTTTTTT. The chain is built from TRBV5-4 and TRBJ1-4; D not resolved. Trimming stripped 4 bases from V and 3 bases from J, with 7 bases between. The CDR3 spans 13 residues. Germline-derived CDR1 and CDR2 are SGHNT and YYREEE (reference sequence).

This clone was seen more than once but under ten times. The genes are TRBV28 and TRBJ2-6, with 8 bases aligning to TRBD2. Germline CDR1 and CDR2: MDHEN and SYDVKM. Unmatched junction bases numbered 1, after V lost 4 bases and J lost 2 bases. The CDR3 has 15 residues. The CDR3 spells CASSSLAAGANVLTF. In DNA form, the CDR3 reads TGTGCCAGCAGTTCACTAGCGGCTGGGGCCAACGTCCTGACTTTC.

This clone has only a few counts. The CDR3 protein is CASRKTGEETQYF. The CDR3, as DNA: TGTGCCAGCAGAAAGACAGGGGAAGAGACCCAGTACTTC. The chain joins TRBV6-6 to TRBJ2-5; 8 positions match TRBD1. With 6 bases clipped from V and 3 bases from J, the junction kept 3 bases outside the gene matches. CDR1 and CDR2 (germline): MNHNY, SVGAGI (reference sequence). The CDR3 totals 13 residues.

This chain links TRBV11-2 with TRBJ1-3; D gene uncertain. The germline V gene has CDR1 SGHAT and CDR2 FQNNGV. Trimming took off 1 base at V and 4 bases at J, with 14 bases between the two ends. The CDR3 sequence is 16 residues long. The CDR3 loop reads CASSLGYSGSGNTIYF. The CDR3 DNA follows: TGTGCCAGCAGCTTAGGGTATTCCGGGTCGGGAAACACCATATATTTT.

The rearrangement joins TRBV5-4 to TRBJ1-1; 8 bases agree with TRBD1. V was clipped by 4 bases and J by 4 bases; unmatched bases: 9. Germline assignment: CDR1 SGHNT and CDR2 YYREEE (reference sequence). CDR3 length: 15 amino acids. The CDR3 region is CASSQHTGGRTEAFF. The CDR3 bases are TGTGCCAGCAGCCAGCATACAGGGGGGCGCACTGAAGCTTTCTTT.

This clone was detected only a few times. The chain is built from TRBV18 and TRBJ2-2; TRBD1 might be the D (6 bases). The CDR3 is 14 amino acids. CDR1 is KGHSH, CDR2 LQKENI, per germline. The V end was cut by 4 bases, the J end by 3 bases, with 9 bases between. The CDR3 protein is CASSRTEDTGELFF. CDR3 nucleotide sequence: TGTGCCAGCTCACGGACAGAGGACACCGGGGAGCTGTTTTTT.